This T cell receptor beta chain was identified during a study of technical replicates of blood from several donors. This clone came up a few times. V gave up 10 bases and J gave up 1 base; unmatched junction bases: 4. The length of the CDR3 is 13 residues. CDR1 and CDR2 (germline): ENHRY, SYGVKD. Clones were read by immunoSEQ multiplex PCR, and TCRdb kept only the in-frame ones, dropping some. The sample contains tens of thousands of clones, roughly nine tenths of which appear only once. The clonotype comes from a human donor in good health. Some clones in this sample may be carry-over from other donors' samples. Sequencing used PBMCs. This chain links TRBV10-3 with TRBJ2-7; 10 bases match TRBD1. CDR3 residues: CASRDRGSYEQYF. For the CDR3, the DNA is TGTGCCAGCCGGGACAGGGGTTCCTACGAGCAGTACTTC.